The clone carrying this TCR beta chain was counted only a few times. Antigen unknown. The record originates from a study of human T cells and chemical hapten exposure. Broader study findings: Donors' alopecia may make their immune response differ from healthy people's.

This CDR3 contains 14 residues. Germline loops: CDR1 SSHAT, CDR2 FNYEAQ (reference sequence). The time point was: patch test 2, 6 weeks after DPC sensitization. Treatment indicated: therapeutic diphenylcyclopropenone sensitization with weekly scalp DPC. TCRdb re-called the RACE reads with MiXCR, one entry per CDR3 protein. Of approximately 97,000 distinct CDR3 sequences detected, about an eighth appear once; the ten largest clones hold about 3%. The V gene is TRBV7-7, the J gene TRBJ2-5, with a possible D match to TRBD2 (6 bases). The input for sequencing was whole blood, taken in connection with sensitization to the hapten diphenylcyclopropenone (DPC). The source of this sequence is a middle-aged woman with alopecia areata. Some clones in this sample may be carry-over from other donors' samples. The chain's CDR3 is CASSTAGGQETQYF. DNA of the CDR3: TGTGCTAGCTCCACAGCCGGAGGGCAAGAGACCCAGTACTTC.